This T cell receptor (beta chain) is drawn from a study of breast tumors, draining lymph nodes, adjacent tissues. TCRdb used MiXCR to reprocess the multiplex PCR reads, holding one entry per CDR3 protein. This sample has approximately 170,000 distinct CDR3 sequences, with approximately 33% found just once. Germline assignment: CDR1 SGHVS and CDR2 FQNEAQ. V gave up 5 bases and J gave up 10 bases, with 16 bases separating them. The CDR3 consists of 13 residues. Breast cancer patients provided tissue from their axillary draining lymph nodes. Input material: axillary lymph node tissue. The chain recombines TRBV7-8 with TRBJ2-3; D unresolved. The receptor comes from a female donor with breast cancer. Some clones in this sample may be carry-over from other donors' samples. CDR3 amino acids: CASSQTRLTAQYF. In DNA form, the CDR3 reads TGTGCCAGCAGCCAAACAAGACTTACGGCGCAGTATTTT.